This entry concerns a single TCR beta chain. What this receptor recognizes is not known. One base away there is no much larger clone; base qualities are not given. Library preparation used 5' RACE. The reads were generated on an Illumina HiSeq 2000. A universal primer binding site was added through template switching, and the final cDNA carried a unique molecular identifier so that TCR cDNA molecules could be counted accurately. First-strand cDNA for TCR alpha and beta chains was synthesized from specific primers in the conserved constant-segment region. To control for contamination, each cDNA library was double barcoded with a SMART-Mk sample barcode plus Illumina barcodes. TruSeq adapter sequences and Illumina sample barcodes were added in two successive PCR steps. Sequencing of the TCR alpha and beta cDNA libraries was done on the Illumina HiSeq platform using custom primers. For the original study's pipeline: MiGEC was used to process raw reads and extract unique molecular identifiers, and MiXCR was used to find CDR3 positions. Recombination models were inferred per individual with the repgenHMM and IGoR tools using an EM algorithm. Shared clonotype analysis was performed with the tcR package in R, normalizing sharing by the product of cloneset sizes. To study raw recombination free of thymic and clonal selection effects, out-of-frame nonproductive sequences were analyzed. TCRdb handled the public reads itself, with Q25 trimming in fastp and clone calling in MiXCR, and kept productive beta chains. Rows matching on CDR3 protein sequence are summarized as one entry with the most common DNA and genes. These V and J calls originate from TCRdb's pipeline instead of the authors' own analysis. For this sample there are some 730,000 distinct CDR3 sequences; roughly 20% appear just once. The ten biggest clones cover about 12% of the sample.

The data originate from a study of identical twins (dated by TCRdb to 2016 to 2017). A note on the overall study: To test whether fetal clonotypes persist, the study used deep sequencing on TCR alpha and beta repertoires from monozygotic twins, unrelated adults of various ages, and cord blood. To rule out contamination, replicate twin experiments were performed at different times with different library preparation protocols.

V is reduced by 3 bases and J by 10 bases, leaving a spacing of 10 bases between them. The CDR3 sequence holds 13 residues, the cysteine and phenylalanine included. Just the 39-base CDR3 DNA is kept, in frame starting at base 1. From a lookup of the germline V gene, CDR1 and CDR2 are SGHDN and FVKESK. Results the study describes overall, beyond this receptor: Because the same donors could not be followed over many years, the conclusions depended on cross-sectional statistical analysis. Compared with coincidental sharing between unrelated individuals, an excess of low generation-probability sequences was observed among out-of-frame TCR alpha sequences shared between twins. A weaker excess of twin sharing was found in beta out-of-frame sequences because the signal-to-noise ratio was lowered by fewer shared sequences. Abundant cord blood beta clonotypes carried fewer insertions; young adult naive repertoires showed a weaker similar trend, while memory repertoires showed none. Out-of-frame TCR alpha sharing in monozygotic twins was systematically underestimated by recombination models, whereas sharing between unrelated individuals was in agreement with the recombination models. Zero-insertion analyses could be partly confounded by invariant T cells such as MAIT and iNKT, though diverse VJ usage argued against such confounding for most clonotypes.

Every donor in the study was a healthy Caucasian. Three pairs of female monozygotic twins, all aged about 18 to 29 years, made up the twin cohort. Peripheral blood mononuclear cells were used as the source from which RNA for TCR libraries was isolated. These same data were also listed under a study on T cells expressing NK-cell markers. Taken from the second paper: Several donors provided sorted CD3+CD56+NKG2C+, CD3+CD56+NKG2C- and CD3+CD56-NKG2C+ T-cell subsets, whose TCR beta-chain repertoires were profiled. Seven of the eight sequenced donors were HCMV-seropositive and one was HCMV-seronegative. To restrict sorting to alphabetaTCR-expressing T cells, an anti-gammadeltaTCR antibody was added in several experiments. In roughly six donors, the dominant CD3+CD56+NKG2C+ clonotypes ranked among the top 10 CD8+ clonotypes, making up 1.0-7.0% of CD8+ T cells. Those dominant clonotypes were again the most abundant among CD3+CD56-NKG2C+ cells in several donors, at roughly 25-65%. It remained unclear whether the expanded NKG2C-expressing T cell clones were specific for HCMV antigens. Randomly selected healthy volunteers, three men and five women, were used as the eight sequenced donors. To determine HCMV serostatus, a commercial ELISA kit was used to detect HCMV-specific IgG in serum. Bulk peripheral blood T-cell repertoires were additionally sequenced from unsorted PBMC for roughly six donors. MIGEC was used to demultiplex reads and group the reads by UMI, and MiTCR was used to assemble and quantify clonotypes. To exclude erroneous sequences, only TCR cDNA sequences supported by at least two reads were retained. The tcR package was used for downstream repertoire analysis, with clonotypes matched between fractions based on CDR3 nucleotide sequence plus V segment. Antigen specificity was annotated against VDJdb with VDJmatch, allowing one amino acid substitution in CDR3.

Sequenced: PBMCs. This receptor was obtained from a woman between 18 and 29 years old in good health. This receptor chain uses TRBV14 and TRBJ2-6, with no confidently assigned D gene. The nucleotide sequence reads TGTGCCAGCAGCCAGGGCCTAAAGAACGTCCTGACTTTC. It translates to CASSQGLKNVLTF.